This T cell receptor (beta chain) was observed in a study of T cell responses to AZD1222 COVID-19 vaccine. The repertoire was sequenced with immunoSEQ multiplex PCR; TCRdb's copy has only in-frame clones and lacks some. This table has about 120,000 clones, approximately 92% appearing once. Overall study findings and caveats: Unmutated variant regions reportedly attract nearly half of all spike-specific TCRs.

The junction had 11 bases not matched to a gene; V was cut back by 0 bases and J by 0 bases. This CDR3 comprises 19 residues. This clone has a single count. Its target is unknown. The clonotype originates from an adult who received the AZD1222 COVID-19 vaccine. Source: peripheral blood, taken 28 days after the second AZD1222 dose. The V and J genes are TRBV23-1 and TRBJ2-7, with 10 bases identical to TRBD2. TRBV23-1 is known as an ORF, though its function is uncertain. The DNA for the CDR3 is TGCGCCAGCAGTCAATCGTCCCCTAGCGGGAGCCCCACCTCCTACGAGCAGTACTTC. Its translation is CASSQSSPSGSPTSYEQYF.